This T cell receptor beta chain was sequenced in a study of memory CD4+ T cells and cytomegalovirus serostatus. Study results and caveats: Suggested: most of the CMV-linked TCR signature lies in CD4+ memory cells.

Some clones are missing from TCRdb's copy, which holds only in-frame ones; the method was immunoSEQ multiplex PCR. This table holds tens of thousands of clones, over 65% found once. Of note for this clone: As yet, its antigen is unknown.

V lost 3 bases and J 2 bases, leaving 8 bases between the germline ends. Germline values: CDR1 SEHNR, CDR2 FQNEAQ (reference sequence). This CDR3 spans 13 amino acids. The sort gate was single viable CD3+CD4+CD8-CD45RO+ cells for memory CD4+ T cells. This TCR came from an adult in good health and CMV-seronegative. The sequenced material came from memory CD4+ T cells from blood. The J gene is TRBJ2-7, the V gene TRBV7-9; D gene uncertain. The CDR3 DNA follows: TGTGCCAGCAGCTTGGCAGGACCCTACGAGCAGTACTTC. This gives the protein CASSLAGPYEQYF.